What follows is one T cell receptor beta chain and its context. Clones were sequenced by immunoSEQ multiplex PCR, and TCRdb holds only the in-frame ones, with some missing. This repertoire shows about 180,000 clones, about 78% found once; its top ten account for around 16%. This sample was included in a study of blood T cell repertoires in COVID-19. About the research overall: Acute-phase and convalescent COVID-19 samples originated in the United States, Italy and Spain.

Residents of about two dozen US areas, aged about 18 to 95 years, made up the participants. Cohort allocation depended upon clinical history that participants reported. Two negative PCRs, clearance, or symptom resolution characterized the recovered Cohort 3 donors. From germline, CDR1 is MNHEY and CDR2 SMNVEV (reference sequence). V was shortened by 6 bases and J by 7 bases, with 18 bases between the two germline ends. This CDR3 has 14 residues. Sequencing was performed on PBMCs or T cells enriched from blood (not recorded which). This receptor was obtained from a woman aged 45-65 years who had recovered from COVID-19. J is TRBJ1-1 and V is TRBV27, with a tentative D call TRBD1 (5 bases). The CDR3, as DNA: TGTGCCAGCAGATCCGTTCGGGGGAGGGGTGAAGCTTTCTTT. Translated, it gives CASRSVRGRGEAFF.